One sample yielded the 20 T cell receptor beta chains listed below, sequenced in a study of Ad26.COV2.S vaccination and SARS-CoV-2 variants. Profiling relied on immunoSEQ multiplex PCR, and the TCRdb table lists in-frame clones only, not all of them. This sample carries roughly 420,000 clones, about 91% of them seen once, and the ten largest clones take roughly 2.5%. Stated treatment: over 15 received Ad26.COV2.S at low or high dose, single or two shots; about 5 received placebo; per-sample allocation not given. Samples analyzed were those drawn on day 63 after the first vaccine or placebo injection. Source: peripheral blood, taken in a trial of Ad26.COV2.S vaccine versus placebo. These receptors all come from a person between 18 and 60 years old who received the Ad26.COV2.S COVID-19 vaccine or a placebo.

The J gene is TRBJ1-2, the V gene TRBV14; no reliable D call. Germline lookup yields CDR1 SGHDN and CDR2 FVKESK. The CDR3 loop spans 13 amino acids. Trimming took 4 bases from V and 1 from J, leaving 7 bases between them. CDR3 sequence (DNA): TGTGCCAGCAGCCCATCACTTAACTATGGCTACACCTTC. Its translation is CASSPSLNYGYTF.

The rearrangement links TRBV9 to TRBJ2-5; no clear D. The CDR3 consists of 12 residues. Germline V lookup: CDR1 SGDLS, CDR2 YYNGEE. V gave up 0 bases and J gave up 4 bases, with 4 bases separating them. The CDR3 loop reads CASSVAGETQYF. CDR3 in DNA: TGTGCCAGCAGCGTAGCTGGAGAGACCCAGTACTTC. Full variable domain (missing parts from reference TRBV9 and TRBJ2-5): DSGVTQTPKHLITATGQRVTLRCSPRSGDLSVYWYQQSLDQGLQFLIQYYNGEERAKGNILERFSAQQFPDLHSELNLSSLELGDSALYFCASSVAGETQYFGPGTRLLVL.

The genes are TRBV6-1 and TRBJ2-7; D remains ambiguous. CDR3 length: 14 residues. CDR1 and CDR2 (germline): MNHNS, SASEGT. V lost 1 base, J lost 1 base, and 8 bases lay in between. The CDR3 DNA reads TGTGCCAGCAGTGAAGGGCAGGCTTCCTACGAGCAGTACGTC. Protein product: CASSEGQASYEQYV.

The genes are TRBV3-1 (or the pseudogene TRBV3-2) and TRBJ1-1, with no clear D. This CDR3 region has 15 residues. Looked up from germline, CDR1 is LGHDT and CDR2 is YNNKEL (reference sequence). Trimming took 3 bases from V and 1 from J, leaving 12 bases between them. The CDR3 region has the DNA TGTGCCAGCAGCCACGTCGTAATGGGGAACACTGAAGCTTTCTTT. Residues: CASSHVVMGNTEAFF.

V is TRBV24-1 and J is TRBJ2-1; either TRBD1 or TRBD2 may fit D (6 bases each). The V end lost 5 bases, the J end lost 8 bases, and 18 bases lay between the germline ends. The CDR3 runs to 15 residues. The germline V gene encodes CDR1 KGHDR and CDR2 SFDVKD. CDR3 sequence reads: CATSARGEAVDEQFF. The CDR3 DNA sequence: TGTGCCACCAGTGCAAGGGGGGAGGCCGTCGATGAGCAGTTCTTC.

This chain uses TRBV5-4 with TRBJ2-2; D gene ambiguous. Germline V gives CDR1 SGHNT, CDR2 YYREEE (reference sequence). The germline V and J ends were trimmed by 1 base and 4 bases, with 11 bases remaining between them. The CDR3 loop spans 15 amino acids. The DNA for the CDR3 is TGTGCCAGCAGCTTGAACGGCGGCCCCACCGGGGAGCTGTTTTTT. This codes for CASSLNGGPTGELFF.

This clone was recorded only once. The chain is built from TRBV6-5 and TRBJ2-1; D uncertain. The CDR3 consists of 15 residues. CDR1 is MNHEY, CDR2 SVGAGI, per germline. Trimming took off 6 bases at V and 0 bases at J, with 12 bases between the two ends. CDR3 nucleotide sequence: TGTGCCAGCAGCCCCCGTGACGGCTCCTACAATGAGCAGTTCTTC. Its translation: CASSPRDGSYNEQFF.

The chain joins TRBV29-1 to TRBJ1-4; D gene uncertain. The germline CDR1 and CDR2 sequences are SQVTM and ANQGSEA. This CDR3 comprises 14 residues. With 0 bases removed from V and 11 bases from J, the gap between germline ends came to 16 bases. The CDR3 sequence: CSVEEEAEGGKLFF. CDR3 bases: TGCAGCGTTGAAGAGGAAGCGGAAGGTGGGAAACTGTTTTTT.

The chain links TRBV5-1 to TRBJ1-5; D uncertain. V was pared by 4 bases and J by 5 bases, with 10 bases between. Germline CDR1 SGHRS, CDR2 YFSETQ. This CDR3 is built from 13 residues. The CDR3 coding sequence is TGCGCCAGCAGCACCACCCCAGATCAGCCCCAGCATTTT. Translation gives CASSTTPDQPQHF.

The chain couples TRBV27 to TRBJ2-1; D ambiguous. V lost 7 bases and J 7 bases, leaving 26 bases between the germline ends. The CDR3 is made up of 17 amino acids. CDR1 is MNHEY, CDR2 SMNVEV, per germline (reference sequence). Here the CDR3 reads CASTKKPLLGPNNEQFF. CDR3 coding DNA: TGTGCCAGCACCAAGAAGCCCCTTTTGGGCCCTAATAATGAGCAGTTCTTC.

This chain uses TRBV18 with TRBJ2-1, with D perhaps TRBD2 (6 bases). The CDR3 has 20 residues. V was trimmed by 2 bases and J by 0 bases, leaving 23 bases between them. Germline loops: CDR1 KGHSH, CDR2 LQKENI. CDR3 nucleotide sequence: TGTGCCAGCTCACCAAGTGGGCTAGAGGACTACACCTTCTCCTACAATGAGCAGTTCTTC. Its translation is CASSPSGLEDYTFSYNEQFF. Variable domain in full (rest from reference TRBV18 and TRBJ2-1): NAGVMQNPRHLVRRRGQEARLRCSPMKGHSHVYWYRQLPEEGLKFMVYLQKENIIDESGMPKERFSAEFPKEGPSILRIQQVVRGDSAAYFCASSPSGLEDYTFSYNEQFFGPGTRLTVL.

The chain links TRBV18 to TRBJ2-1; 10 positions match TRBD2. Germline lookup yields CDR1 KGHSH and CDR2 LQKENI. Trimming removed 2 bases from V and 8 bases from J; junction bases left unmatched: 6. The CDR3 runs to 15 residues. This chain's CDR3 is CASSPELAGLYEQFF. DNA of the CDR3: TGTGCCAGCTCACCAGAACTAGCGGGATTGTATGAGCAGTTCTTC.

The chain links TRBV7-2 to TRBJ1-1; 7 bases fit TRBD1. This CDR3 contains 14 residues. V lost 7 bases to trimming and J lost 3 bases; unmatched junction nucleotides: 8. The V gene's germline CDR1 is SGHTA and CDR2 FQGNSA. The CDR3 DNA sequence: TGTGCCAGCAACACAGGGGTATTGGACACTGAAGCTTTCTTT. This codes for CASNTGVLDTEAFF.

The chain combines TRBV19 with TRBJ2-3; D might be TRBD2 (7 bases). Germline CDR1 LNHDA, CDR2 SQIVND (reference sequence). CDR3 size: 14 residues. The V end lost 8 bases, the J end lost 5 bases, and 17 bases lay between the germline ends. CDR3 nucleotides: TGTGCCAGTCGCCCGGGGGGCCGAGAAGATACGCAGTATTTT. Protein product: CASRPGGREDTQYF.

To note about this clone: Other nucleotide sequences from this sample produce the same CDR3. The rearrangement uses TRBV7-3 and TRBJ2-3, with D tentatively TRBD1 (6 bases). Germline CDR1 reads SGHTA; CDR2 reads FQGTGA. V was clipped by 3 bases and J by 0 bases, with 7 bases between them. The CDR3 is 14 residues long. The DNA for the CDR3 is TGTGCCAGCAGCTTGACAGGCAGCACAGATACGCAGTATTTT. It translates to CASSLTGSTDTQYF.

The V and J genes are TRBV4-3 and TRBJ1-2, with TRBD1 matching 8 bases. The junction had 7 bases not matched to a gene; V was cut back by 0 bases and J by 7 bases. The length of the CDR3 is 15 residues. The germline gives CDR1 LGHNA, CDR2 YSLEER. The CDR3 sequence: CASSQDGNTGGGYTF. In nucleotides, the CDR3 is TGCGCCAGCAGCCAAGATGGTAACACAGGGGGTGGCTACACCTTC.

The rearrangement links TRBV6-1 to TRBJ1-1; D gene unclear. The V gene lost 1 base and the J gene lost 4 bases, with 10 bases spanning the gap. CDR3 length equals 14 residues. Germline values: CDR1 MNHNS, CDR2 SASEGT. CDR3 coding DNA: TGTGCCAGCAGTGAAGGTCGATTTTTCACTGAAGCTTTCTTT. This translates into CASSEGRFFTEAFF.

This chain uses TRBV10-3 with TRBJ1-2; tentatively, D is TRBD1 (6 bases). Germline V gives CDR1 ENHRY, CDR2 SYGVKD. The CDR3 has 13 amino acids. Trimming left V 6 bases short and J 5 bases short, with 13 bases between. CDR3 sequence (DNA): TGTGCCATCAGCACCGGGACATCTTATGGCTACACCTTC. Translation gives CAISTGTSYGYTF.

This clone showed up just a few times. The CDR3, as DNA: TGTGCCAGCAGCGTAGGACCAGGGGGCCGGGGGGAGACCCAGTACTTC. Amino acids: CASSVGPGGRGETQYF. The V and J genes are TRBV9 and TRBJ2-5; 8 bases agree with TRBD1. V lost 0 bases and J lost 5; bases outside the gene matches: 9. The CDR3 is 16 residues long. Looked up from germline, CDR1 is SGDLS and CDR2 is YYNGEE. Full variable domain (outside the CDR3, taken from reference TRBV9 and TRBJ2-5): DSGVTQTPKHLITATGQRVTLRCSPRSGDLSVYWYQQSLDQGLQFLIQYYNGEERAKGNILERFSAQQFPDLHSELNLSSLELGDSALYFCASSVGPGGRGETQYFGPGTRLLVL.

This clone was seen a few times. This sample also contains other DNA sequences that code for the same CDR3. The CDR3 DNA is TGTGCCAGCAGTTACTACAGTAATCAGCCCCAGCATTTT. Its translation: CASSYYSNQPQHF. This chain uses TRBV6-2 or TRBV6-3 with TRBJ1-5, with no clear D. CDR1 and CDR2 (germline): MNHEY, SVGEGT. V was cut by 1 base and J by 4 bases, with 5 bases left in between. The CDR3 extends over 13 amino acids.